The T cell receptor (beta chain) under discussion was sequenced for a study of molecular identifiers for immune sequencing clone quantification. It was with previously described methods and listed TCR primers that bulk TCR libraries were made. Using its own MiXCR run on the PCR reads, TCRdb lists one record per CDR3 protein. The sample gives approximately 500,000 distinct CDR3 sequences, under 30% of which show up once; about 0.75% is in the top ten. This clonotype was observed many times. Trimming pared 6 bases from V and 4 bases from J, leaving 15 bases between. Looked up from germline, CDR1 is PRHDT and CDR2 is FYEKMQ (reference sequence). There are 14 residues in the CDR3. Sorted naive CD8 T cells, 20,000 to 1,000,000, were sequenced from 10%, 30% or 50% RNA. Based on a CD8+CD4-CCR7+CD45RA+ profile, naive CD8 T cells were sorted.

The TCR was taken from a human donor in good health. Some libraries in this study had Jurkat cell RNA spiked in. The material sequenced was naive CD8+ T cells from blood, with Jurkat cell RNA spiked in. Subset noted: FACS-sorted CD8+CD4-CCR7+CD45RA+ naive T cells. This rearrangement joins TRBV13 to TRBJ2-5; D unclear. As DNA, the CDR3 is TGTGCCAGCAGTTCCCCAATGCGGCGAGAGACCCAGTACTTC. As protein: CASSSPMRRETQYF.